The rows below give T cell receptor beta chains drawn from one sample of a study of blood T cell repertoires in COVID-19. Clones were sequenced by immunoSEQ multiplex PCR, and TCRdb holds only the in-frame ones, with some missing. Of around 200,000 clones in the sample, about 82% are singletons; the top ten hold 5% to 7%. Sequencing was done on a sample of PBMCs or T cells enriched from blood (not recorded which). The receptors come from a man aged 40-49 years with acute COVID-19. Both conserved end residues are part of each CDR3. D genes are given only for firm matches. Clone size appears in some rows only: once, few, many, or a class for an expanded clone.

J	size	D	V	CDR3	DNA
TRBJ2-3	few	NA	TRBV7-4	CASSLARLGLAFSSDTQYF	TGTGCCAGCAGCTTAGCGCGTTTGGGTCTAGCATTTTCATCAGATACGCAGTATTTT
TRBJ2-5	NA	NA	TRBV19	CARLEETQYF	TGTGCCAGACTTGAAGAGACCCAGTACTTC
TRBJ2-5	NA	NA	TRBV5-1	CASSLSFAIHQETQYF	TGCGCCAGCAGCTTGTCGTTTGCTATCCATCAAGAGACCCAGTACTTC
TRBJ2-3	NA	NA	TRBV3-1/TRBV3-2	CASRGGAPIFGTDTQYF	TGTGCCAGCAGGGGTGGGGCTCCCATTTTTGGGACAGATACGCAGTATTTT
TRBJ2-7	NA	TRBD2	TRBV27	CASSREERGSYEQYF	TGTGCCAGCAGCCGGGAAGAGCGGGGCTCCTACGAGCAGTACTTC
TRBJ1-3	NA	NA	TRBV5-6	CASSLPGSGNTIYF	TGTGCCAGCAGCTTGCCGGGTTCTGGAAACACCATATATTTT
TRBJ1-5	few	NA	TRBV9	CASSVGAEQPQHF	TGTGCCAGCAGCGTAGGGGCAGAACAGCCCCAGCATTTT
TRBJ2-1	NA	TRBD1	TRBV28	CASSFYRTGNNEQFF	TGTGCCAGCAGTTTTTACCGGACAGGAAACAATGAGCAGTTCTTC
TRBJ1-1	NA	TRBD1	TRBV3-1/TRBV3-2	CASSQAGTGNTEAFF	TGTGCCAGCAGCCAAGCTGGGACAGGGAACACTGAAGCTTTCTTT
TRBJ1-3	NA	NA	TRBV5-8	CASSSLSGNTIYF	TGTGCCAGCAGCTCCCTCTCTGGAAACACCATATATTTT
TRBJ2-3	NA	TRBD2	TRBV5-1	CASSLESGRTGDTQYF	TGCGCCAGCAGCTTGGAAAGCGGGAGGACGGGAGATACGCAGTATTTT
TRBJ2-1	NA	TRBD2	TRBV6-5	CASSPAPSGGNEQFF	TGTGCCAGCAGTCCAGCGCCTAGCGGGGGAAATGAGCAGTTCTTC
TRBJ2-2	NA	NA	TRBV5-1	CASSSGQPEGELFF	TGCGCCAGCAGCTCCGGACAGCCTGAAGGGGAGCTGTTTTTT
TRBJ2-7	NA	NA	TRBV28	CASSSDSRSYEQYF	TGTGCCAGCAGTTCGGACAGTCGCTCCTACGAGCAGTACTTC
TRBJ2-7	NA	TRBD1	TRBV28	CASRGTGVIYEQYF	TGTGCCAGCAGGGGGACAGGGGTAATCTACGAGCAGTACTTC
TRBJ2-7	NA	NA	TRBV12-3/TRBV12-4	CASSFDTSGQYF	TGTGCCAGCAGTTTCGATACATCAGGGCAGTACTTC
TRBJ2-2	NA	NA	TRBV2	CASSTQYTGELFF	TGTGCCAGCAGCACCCAGTACACCGGGGAGCTGTTTTTT
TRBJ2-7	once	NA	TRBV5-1	CASSLGQDYEQYF	TGCGCCAGCAGCTTGGGACAGGACTACGAGCAGTACTTC
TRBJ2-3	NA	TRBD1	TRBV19	CASGQGTDTQYF	TGTGCCAGTGGACAGGGGACAGATACGCAGTATTTT
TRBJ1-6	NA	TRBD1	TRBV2	CASSGTGRNSPLHF	TGTGCCAGCAGTGGGACAGGGAGGAATTCACCCCTCCACTTT
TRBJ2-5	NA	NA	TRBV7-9	CASSLFSGQETQYF	TGTGCCAGCAGCTTGTTTAGCGGACAAGAGACCCAGTACTTC
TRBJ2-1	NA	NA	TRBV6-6	CASSYSSGVTGNEQFF	TGTGCCAGCAGTTACTCGTCGGGAGTCACTGGCAATGAGCAGTTCTTC
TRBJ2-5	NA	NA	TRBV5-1	CASSLQGQETQYF	TGCGCCAGCAGCTTACAGGGCCAAGAGACCCAGTACTTC
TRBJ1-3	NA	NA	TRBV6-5	CASSREAGNTIYF	TGTGCCAGCAGCAGGGAAGCTGGAAACACCATATATTTT
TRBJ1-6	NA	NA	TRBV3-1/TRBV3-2	CASSEDSPYNSPLHF	TGTGCCAGCAGCGAGGACAGTCCCTATAATTCACCCCTCCACTTT
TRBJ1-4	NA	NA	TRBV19	CASSIGQATNEKLFF	TGTGCCAGTAGTATAGGACAGGCAACTAATGAAAAACTGTTTTTT
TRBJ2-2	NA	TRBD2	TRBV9	CASSKLAGGSGELFF	TGTGCCAGCAGCAAACTAGCGGGAGGGTCCGGGGAGCTGTTTTTT
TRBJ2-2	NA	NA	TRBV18	CASSPAGGTGELFF	TGTGCCAGCTCACCGGCAGGGGGGACCGGGGAGCTGTTTTTT
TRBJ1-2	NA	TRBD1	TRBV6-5	CASSTGTGNYYGYTF	TGTGCCAGTTCCACCGGGACAGGGAATTACTATGGCTACACCTTC
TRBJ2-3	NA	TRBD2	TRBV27	CAGPLAGRVDTQYF	TGTGCCGGACCATTAGCGGGACGGGTGGATACGCAGTATTTT
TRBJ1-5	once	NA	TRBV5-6	CASSTRTGPRQPQHF	TGTGCCAGCAGCACACGAACAGGGCCGAGACAGCCCCAGCATTTT
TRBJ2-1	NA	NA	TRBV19	CASRRSRDGSYNEQFF	TGTGCCAGTAGGAGGTCGCGGGATGGTTCCTACAATGAGCAGTTCTTC
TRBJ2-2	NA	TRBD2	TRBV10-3	CAVWTSGRRELFF	TGTGCCGTCTGGACTAGCGGTCGGCGGGAGCTGTTTTTT
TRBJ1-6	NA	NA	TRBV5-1	CASSPNPPRAGRNSPLHF	TGCGCCAGCAGCCCCAACCCTCCCAGGGCAGGTCGGAATTCACCCCTCCACTTT
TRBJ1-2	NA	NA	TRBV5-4	CASSYGGTFYGYTF	TGTGCCAGCAGCTACGGAGGTACGTTCTATGGCTACACCTTC
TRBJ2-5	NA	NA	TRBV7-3	CASSLNGPNNQETQYF	TGTGCCAGCAGCTTAAATGGCCCCAACAACCAAGAGACCCAGTACTTC
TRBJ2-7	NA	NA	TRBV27	CASSLTGTKLSYEQYF	TGTGCCAGCAGTCTTACTGGGACAAAACTCTCCTACGAGCAGTACTTC
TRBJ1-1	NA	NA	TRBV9	CASSVGRWNTEAFF	TGTGCCAGCAGCGTAGGTCGGTGGAACACTGAAGCTTTCTTT
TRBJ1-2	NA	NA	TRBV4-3	CASSQAVNGRGSGYTF	TGCGCCAGCAGCCAAGCTGTAAATGGACGAGGGTCGGGCTACACCTTC
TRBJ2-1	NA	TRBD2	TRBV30	CAWRGLAFNEQFF	TGTGCCTGGAGGGGACTAGCGTTCAATGAGCAGTTCTTC
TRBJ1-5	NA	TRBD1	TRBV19	CASSISRTGGQPQHF	TGTGCCAGTAGTATCAGTCGCACAGGGGGCCAGCCCCAGCATTTT
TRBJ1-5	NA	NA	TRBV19	CASSNAGGSQPQHF	TGTGCCAGTAGTAACGCAGGAGGGAGTCAGCCCCAGCATTTT
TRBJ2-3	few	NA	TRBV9	CASSARAPGLPGPTDTQYF	TGTGCCAGCAGCGCACGCGCTCCGGGACTGCCAGGCCCCACAGATACGCAGTATTTT
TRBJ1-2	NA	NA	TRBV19	CASTGRSYGYTF	TGTGCCAGTACAGGGAGGAGCTATGGCTACACCTTC
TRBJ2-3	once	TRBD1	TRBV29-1	CSVRTGAGDTQYF	TGCAGCGTCAGGACAGGGGCTGGAGATACGCAGTATTTT
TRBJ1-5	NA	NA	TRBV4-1	CASSQDYNQPQHF	TGCGCCAGCAGCCAAGATTATAATCAGCCCCAGCATTTT
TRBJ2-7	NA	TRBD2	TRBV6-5	CASSYAGTSGYEQYF	TGTGCCAGCAGTTACGCCGGGACTAGCGGCTACGAGCAGTACTTC
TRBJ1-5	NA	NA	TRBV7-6	CASSLGSGASNQPQHF	TGTGCCAGCAGCTTAGGGTCAGGGGCGAGCAATCAGCCCCAGCATTTT
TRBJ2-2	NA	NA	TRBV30	CAWSTPYGELFF	TGTGCCTGGTCCACACCGTACGGGGAGCTGTTTTTT
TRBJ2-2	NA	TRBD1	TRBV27	CASRLRWGTGSTGELFF	TGTGCCAGCAGACTACGATGGGGGACAGGGTCCACCGGGGAGCTGTTTTTT
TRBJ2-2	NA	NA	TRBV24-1	CATSDSERANTGELFF	TGTGCCACCAGTGATTCGGAGCGGGCGAACACCGGGGAGCTGTTTTTT
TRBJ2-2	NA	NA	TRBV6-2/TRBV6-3	CASSTPRGAGTGELFF	TGTGCCAGCAGTACCCCTAGGGGTGCAGGCACCGGGGAGCTGTTTTTT
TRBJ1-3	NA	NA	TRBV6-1	CASSDGGLWDTIYF	TGTGCCAGCAGTGACGGAGGGCTCTGGGACACCATATATTTT
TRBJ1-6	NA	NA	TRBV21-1	CASSRQGYSPLHF	TGTGCCAGCTCCCGACAGGGGTACTCACCCCTCCACTTT
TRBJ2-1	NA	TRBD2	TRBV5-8	CASSFPASRASGRGNNEQFF	TGTGCCAGCAGCTTTCCCGCGAGTCGAGCTAGCGGGAGGGGCAACAATGAGCAGTTCTTC
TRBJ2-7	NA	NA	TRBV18	CASSTAQVGEQYF	TGTGCCAGCTCAACGGCCCAGGTGGGCGAGCAGTACTTC
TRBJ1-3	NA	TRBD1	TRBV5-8	CASSRDRGTGNTIYF	TGTGCCAGCAGCCGGGACAGGGGAACTGGAAACACCATATATTTT
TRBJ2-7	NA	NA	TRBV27	CASSIKGPGVYEQYF	TGTGCCAGCAGTATTAAGGGACCAGGGGTCTACGAGCAGTACTTC
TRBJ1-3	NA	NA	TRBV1	CTSSHLRNTIYF	TGCACCAGCAGTCATTTACGGAACACCATATATTTT